The 7 T cell receptor beta chains in this list originate from one sample, sequenced in a study of CD8+ T cells in alopecia areata. Extracted RNA was reverse transcribed into cDNA, the sequencing template. This table comes from immunoSEQ multiplex PCR, and its TCRdb copy is limited to in-frame clones, with some not included. The table includes 150,000 to 180,000 clones, around half detected once. The sequencing here drew on CD8+ T cells sorted from blood, taken at week 0. The receptors derive from a human donor with alopecia areata.

The J gene is TRBJ2-7, the V gene TRBV6-1; 8 nucleotides line up with TRBD2. The CDR3 is made up of 15 amino acids. Germline V gives CDR1 MNHNS, CDR2 SASEGT. Trimming removed 2 bases from V and 0 bases from J; junction bases left unmatched: 3. The CDR3 DNA reads TGTGCCAGCAGTGAATTAGCGGGGCGCTCCTACGAGCAGTACTTC. Its translation is CASSELAGRSYEQYF.

The rearrangement links TRBV30 to TRBJ1-3; D gene uncertain. Trimming took 4 bases from V and 3 from J, leaving 7 bases between them. The CDR3 extends over 12 amino acids. CDR1 and CDR2 from the germline V gene are GTSNPN and SVGIG (reference sequence). The CDR3 spells CAWNEGGNTIYF. The CDR3 DNA reads TGTGCCTGGAATGAGGGTGGAAACACCATATATTTT.

The V and J genes are TRBV9 and TRBJ2-7; 8 bases agree with TRBD2. Germline V gene data show CDR1 as SGDLS and CDR2 as YYNGEE. With 3 bases clipped from V and 6 bases from J, the junction kept 11 bases outside the gene matches. This CDR3 contains 15 residues. CDR3: CASSASGTSQAEQYF. The CDR3 nucleotides are TGTGCCAGCAGCGCCTCCGGGACTAGTCAGGCCGAGCAGTACTTC.

The chain recombines TRBV6-6 with TRBJ2-3; TRBD2 is a possible D gene (6 bases). Germline V gene lookup returns CDR1 MNHNY and CDR2 SVGAGI (reference sequence). The CDR3 has 16 amino acids. Trimming left V 5 bases short and J 4 bases short, with 19 bases between. As DNA, the CDR3 is TGTGCCAGCAGTACACCTCCGGGACTTCCGTCAGATACGCAGTATTTT. It is translated as CASSTPPGLPSDTQYF.

Regarding this clone: A read error is the likely source, as a far larger clone sits one nucleotide away. The chain links TRBV6-4 to TRBJ2-2; tentatively, D is TRBD2 (6 bases). The CDR3 length is 12 residues. Germline-derived CDR1 and CDR2 are MRHNA and SNTAGT. The DNA of the CDR3 is TGTGCCAGCAGTGACAACACCGGGGGGCTGTTTTTT. Translating gives CASSDNTGGLFF.

This clone has just a few counts. The chain recombines TRBV19 with TRBJ2-6, with D tentatively TRBD2 (5 bases). The CDR3 has 15 amino acids. Germline lookup yields CDR1 LNHDA and CDR2 SQIVND (reference sequence). The germline V and J ends were trimmed by 8 bases and 2 bases, with 13 bases remaining between them. CDR3 in amino acids: CASLDSTPGANVLTF. The CDR3 nucleotides are TGTGCCAGTTTGGACTCAACGCCTGGGGCCAACGTCCTGACTTTC.

The J gene is TRBJ2-2, the V gene TRBV25-1; D is uncertain. Germline CDR1 MGHDK, CDR2 SYGVNS. The CDR3 runs 12 residues. The V end was cut by 5 bases, the J end by 6 bases, with 7 bases between. The DNA for the CDR3 is TGTGCCAGCAGTTTTTCTTCCGGGGAGCTGTTTTTT. Protein sequence: CASSFSSGELFF.